This T cell receptor beta chain was sequenced during a study of blood T cell repertoires in COVID-19 (TCRdb year 2020). General notes on the study: Collaborator samples came from the United States, Italy and Spain and covered acute and convalescent phases of COVID-19. Deeply sampled blood TCRbeta repertoires from subjects exposed to, actively infected with, or recovered from COVID-19 were included in the dataset. Where available, HLA class I and class II types were taken from metadata supplied by the sample provider and were not determined by assay-based typing. The prospective study material was composed of cDNA or gDNA derived from T cells, B-cell-depleted T cells, or PBMCs. Nearly every sample came with metadata listing a de-identified subject ID, COVID-19 status, age in years and sex. The repertoires were released in a freely available public database meant as a resource for research on the immune response to SARS-CoV-2. Samples were obtained from the ongoing ImmuneRACE study (first 160 participants) and from over a thousand subjects provided by 6 global collaborators.

In Seattle, one collaborating source enrolled patients while the infection was active and tracked those patients longitudinally over the course of disease. Each collaborating institution followed its own protocols to collect whole blood in K2EDTA tubes. Collaborator samples were shipped for TCRbeta analysis as frozen whole blood, isolated PBMCs, or DNA extracted from either sample type. CDR1 and CDR2 are read off the germline V gene (reference sequence) as SGHKS and YYEKEE. V and J are truncated by 4 bases and 3 bases respectively, leaving an intervening sequence of 20 bases. The CDR3, cysteine through phenylalanine, is 16 amino acids long. Just CDR3 DNA is preserved here, 48 bases in frame from base 1. General findings and caveats noted by the study authors: How much clinical and demographic metadata was included differed by source and by participant, and the metadata was provided uncurated.

On this clone: The antigen it recognizes is unknown. Base quality data are lacking; no much larger clone is found one base away.

The immunoSEQ Assay, a bias-controlled multiplex PCR, was used to amplify TCRbeta CDR3 regions from genomic DNA. The authors' pipeline ran thus. Within the assay, amplification of reference gene primers was used to estimate how many nucleated cells each sample contained. Sequence reads were collapsed and filtered to measure the absolute abundance of every unique TCRbeta CDR3 rearrangement. Productive Simpson clonality was computed per sample as the square root of Simpson's diversity index over productive rearrangements. The table comes from immuneACCESS by way of TCRdb, which keeps in-frame sequences with V and J called. Part of the clones is missing from these tables; in studies checked, under half for an unresolved V gene and the rest for unknown reasons. That table furnishes V, J and clone size, whereas the DNA furnished D and trimming. This sample is represented by about 71,000 clones; about 83% of them were singletons. Of the sample, approximately 7% falls within the top ten clones.

The specimen was peripheral blood. The receptor was isolated from a man aged 25-45 years with COVID-19, enrolled during active disease. The receptor chain draws on TRBV5-5 and TRBJ2-7, and possibly TRBD1, on 5 matching bases. The nucleotides read TGTGCCAGCAGCGACACTCAGGGCCCTGGGGTCTACGAGCAGTACTTC. Translated, this gives CASSDTQGPGVYEQYF.